The 3 T cell receptor beta chains below all came from one sample that was sequenced in a study of a mutant IDH1 vaccine in newly diagnosed glioma. Clones were sequenced by immunoSEQ multiplex PCR, and TCRdb holds only the in-frame ones, with some missing. The sample lists about 38,000 clones, over 85% seen once, with 15% to 20% in the top ten. Time point of the sample: baseline, week 1 (first vaccination visit). Treatment specified: pre-vaccination baseline after standard-of-care therapy. The sample in question was PBMCs, obtained from a glioma patient treated with radiotherapy, temozolomide or both. These receptor sequences come from a man between 18 and 29 years old with glioma.

The V and J genes are TRBV6-6 and TRBJ2-7; 9 nucleotides agree with TRBD1. After removal of 4 bases from V and 6 bases from J, the junction contained 1 base not matched to a gene. Germline-derived CDR1 and CDR2 are MNHNY and SVGAGI (reference sequence). The CDR3 has 12 residues. The CDR3 DNA follows: TGTGCCAGCAGTTCGACAGGGGGCGAGCAGTACTTC. Protein sequence: CASSSTGGEQYF.

This chain connects TRBV10-2 to TRBJ1-1; D might be TRBD1 (5 bases). The germline V gene has CDR1 WSHSY and CDR2 SAAADI. This CDR3 contains 13 residues. V was shortened by 3 bases and J by 5 bases, with 10 bases between the two germline ends. The CDR3 DNA sequence: TGCGCCAGCAGTGAAGCAGGGCGGACTGAAGCTTTCTTT. It codes for CASSEAGRTEAFF.

The V gene is TRBV6-1, the J gene TRBJ1-2; the D gene is possibly TRBD1 (6 bases). V shed 4 bases and J shed 5 bases, with 14 bases lying between them. In germline, CDR1 is MNHNS, CDR2 SASEGT. There are 14 residues in the CDR3. CDR3 sequence reads: CASSGGGRGYGYTF. As DNA, the CDR3 is TGTGCCAGCAGTGGGGGGGGGCGAGGGTATGGCTACACCTTC.